This T cell receptor (beta chain) was found in a study of shared clonotypes between healthy human individuals. In its sample, this clone was seen once. The CDR3 is made up of 14 amino acids. The germline V and J ends were trimmed by 6 bases and 7 bases, with 19 bases remaining between them. Germline CDR1 and CDR2: LNHDA and SQIVND (reference sequence). When replicate PCRs were run on sorted subsets, they used 150 to 250 ng DNA, 30,000 to 35,000 T cell genomes. The table came from immunoSEQ multiplex PCR; TCRdb's copy has only in-frame clones and leaves some out. Altogether under 600,000 clones are present, 95% to 97% being singletons, with the ten largest covering around 0.066%.

The source is a woman under 40 in good health. Sequenced material: naive CD4+ T cells sorted from blood. Indicated subset: CD45RA+ positively selected. The chain employs TRBV19 and TRBJ2-7; maybe TRBD1 (5 bases). CDR3 amino acids: CASRPGQGFWEQYF. CDR3 DNA: TGTGCCAGTAGACCCGGGCAGGGTTTCTGGGAGCAGTACTTC.